The TCR beta chain under discussion was sequenced for a study of shared clonotypes between healthy human individuals. Profiling relied on immunoSEQ multiplex PCR, and the TCRdb table lists in-frame clones only, not all of them. Found here are about 520,000 clones, 70% to 85% of them singletons; the top ten hold approximately 12%. The CDR3 totals 15 residues. Germline V gene data show CDR1 as LNHDA and CDR2 as SQIVND (reference sequence). Trimming left V 4 bases short and J 2 bases short, with 9 bases between. This chain joins TRBV19 and TRBJ2-6; no firm D call. The sequencing input was PBMCs. The origin of this receptor is a woman in her thirties or forties in good health. Some clones in this sample may be carry-over from other donors' samples. The CDR3 DNA sequence: TGTGCCAGTAGTACGGATCAACCTGGGGCCAACGTCCTGACTTTC. Its translation: CASSTDQPGANVLTF.